This T cell receptor beta chain was recorded in a study of cytomegalovirus exposure and HLA in healthy donors. The overall study: About 85 million unique TCR sequences came from HLA-typed donors in an early release. Study-wide results and caveats: Researchers reported from a later analysis that most CMV-associated TCR beta chains appeared HLA-restricted. Later analysis identified a missense DCLRE1C variant that was linked to TCR beta V- and J-gene trimming. For most TCR beta V segments, an earlier analysis put the productive rate at about 87% or about 30% of the time.

V dropped 2 bases and J dropped 1; count of bases not matched to a gene: 2. This CDR3 has 15 amino acids. Germline V gene sequence: CDR1 KGHSH, CDR2 LQKENI. About this clone: Its antigen remains unknown.

60 Vbeta and 13 Jbeta primers were used in PCR. Method: immunoSEQ multiplex PCR; TCRdb's copy keeps in-frame clones and lacks some. Of fewer than 250,000 clones in the sample, roughly 70% were seen once. The J gene is TRBJ1-2, the V gene TRBV18; 9 positions match TRBD1. The sequenced sample was PBMCs. The receptor was derived from a woman between 25 and 40 years old in good health and CMV-seronegative. Here the CDR3 reads CASSPGTGHNYGYTF. In DNA form, the CDR3 reads TGTGCCAGCTCACCAGGGACAGGGCATAACTATGGCTACACCTTC.